The table lists the clone carrying this T cell receptor beta chain with a few counts. Its antigen is as yet unknown. This record belongs to a study of response to subunit inactivated influenza vaccine. The study, taken as a whole, reports: There was a suggestion from the authors that each seasonal influenza vaccination recruits few new T cells.

TCRdb independently ran MiXCR on the RT-PCR reads; one entry per CDR3 protein. Seen here are a few hundred thousand distinct CDR3 sequences, 9.5% to 13% observed once, and the top ten hold 9.5% to 15%. The CDR3 extends over 16 amino acids. Germline CDR1 KGHDR, CDR2 SFDVKD. The V and J ends lost 3 bases and 4 bases, in that order; junction bases with no gene match: 6. Sequencing used PBMCs from blood, obtained roughly 45 days after vaccination. The gene calls are TRBV24-1 and TRBJ2-3, with 10 bases fitting TRBD2. The clonotype originates from a man aged 45-60 years who received an inactivated influenza vaccine. The CDR3 protein is CATSDPQREGPDTQYF. CDR3 DNA: TGTGCCACCAGTGATCCCCAGCGGGAGGGCCCAGATACGCAGTATTTT.